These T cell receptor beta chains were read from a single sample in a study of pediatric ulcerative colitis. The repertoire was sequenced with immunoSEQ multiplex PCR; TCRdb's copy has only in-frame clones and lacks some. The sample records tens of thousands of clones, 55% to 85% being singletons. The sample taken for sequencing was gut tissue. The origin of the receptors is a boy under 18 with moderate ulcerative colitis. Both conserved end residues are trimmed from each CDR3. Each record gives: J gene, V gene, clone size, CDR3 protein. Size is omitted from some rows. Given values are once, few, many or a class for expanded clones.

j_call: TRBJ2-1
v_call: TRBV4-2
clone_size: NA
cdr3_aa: ASSQDAGGGYDEQF

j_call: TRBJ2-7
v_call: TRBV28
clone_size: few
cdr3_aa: ASSFVGNEQY

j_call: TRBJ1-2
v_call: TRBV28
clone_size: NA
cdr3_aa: ASTPSGAYGGYT

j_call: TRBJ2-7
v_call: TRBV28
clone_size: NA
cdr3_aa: ASSLSGVPYEQY

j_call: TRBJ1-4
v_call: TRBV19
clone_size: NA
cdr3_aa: ASSIDPEQMEEKLF

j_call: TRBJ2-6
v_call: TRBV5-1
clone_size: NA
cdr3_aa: ASSPTGDSGANVLT

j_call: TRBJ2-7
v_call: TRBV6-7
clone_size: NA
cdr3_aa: ASSYSSGENTYEQY

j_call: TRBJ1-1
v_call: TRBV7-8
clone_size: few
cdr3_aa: ASNPGPGGEAF

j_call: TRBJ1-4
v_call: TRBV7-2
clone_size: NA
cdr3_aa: ASSPTAWDEKLF

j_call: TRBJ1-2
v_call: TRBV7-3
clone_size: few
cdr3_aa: ASSLTSGGGGYT

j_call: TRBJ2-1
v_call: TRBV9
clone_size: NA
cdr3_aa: ASSSVGTYNEQF

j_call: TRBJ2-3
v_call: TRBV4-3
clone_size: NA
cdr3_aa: ASSLKGGGGTDTQY

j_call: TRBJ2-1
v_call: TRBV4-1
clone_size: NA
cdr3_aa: ASSPTGLAGVYEQF

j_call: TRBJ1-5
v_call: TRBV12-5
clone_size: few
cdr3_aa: ASGLVQGQPQH

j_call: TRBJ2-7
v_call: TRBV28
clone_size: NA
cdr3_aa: ASSLTWDWVSYEQY

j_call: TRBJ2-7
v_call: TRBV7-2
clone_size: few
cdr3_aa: ASSLGTSPVNEQY

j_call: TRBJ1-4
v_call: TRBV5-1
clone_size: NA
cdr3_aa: ASSSQEGEKLF

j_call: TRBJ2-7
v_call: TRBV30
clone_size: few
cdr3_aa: AWSVQAGDYEQY

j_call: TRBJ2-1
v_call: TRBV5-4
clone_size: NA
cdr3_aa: ASSLRPWVNEQF

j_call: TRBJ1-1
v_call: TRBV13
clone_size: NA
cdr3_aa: ASSFLMNTEAF

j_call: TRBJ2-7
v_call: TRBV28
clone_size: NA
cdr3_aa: ASSFRGQGAWEQY

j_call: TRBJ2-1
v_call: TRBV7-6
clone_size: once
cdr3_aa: ASSRRTGGTYNEQF

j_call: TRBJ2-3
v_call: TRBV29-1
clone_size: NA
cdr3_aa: SVYRGGEGTDTQY

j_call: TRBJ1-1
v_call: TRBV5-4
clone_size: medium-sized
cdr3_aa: ASSSKRQGNTEAF

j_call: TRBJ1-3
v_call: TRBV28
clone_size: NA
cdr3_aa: ASSLRRYSGNTIY

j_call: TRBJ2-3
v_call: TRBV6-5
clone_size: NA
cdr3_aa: ASSPAGGPDTQY

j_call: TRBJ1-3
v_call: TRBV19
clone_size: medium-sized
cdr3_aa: ASSPSGGNTIY

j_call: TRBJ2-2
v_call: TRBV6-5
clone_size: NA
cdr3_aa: ASSYSTTTGELF

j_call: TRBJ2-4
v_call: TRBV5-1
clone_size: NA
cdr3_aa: ASSLYRGSGDIQY

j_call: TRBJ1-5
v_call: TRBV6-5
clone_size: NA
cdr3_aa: ATKTGSQPQH

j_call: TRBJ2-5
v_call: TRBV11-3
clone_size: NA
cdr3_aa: ASSPAGQFPLPTETQY

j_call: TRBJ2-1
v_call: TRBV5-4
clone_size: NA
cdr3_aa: ASRPLAGGPRSYNEQF

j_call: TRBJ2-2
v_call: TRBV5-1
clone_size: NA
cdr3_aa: ASSLLSRANTGELF

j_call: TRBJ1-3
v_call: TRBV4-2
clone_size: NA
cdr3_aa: ASSRHRGNTIY

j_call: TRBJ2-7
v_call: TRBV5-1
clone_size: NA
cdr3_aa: ASSLVGDPQQY

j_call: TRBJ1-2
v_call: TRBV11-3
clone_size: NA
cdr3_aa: ASSPGTGINYGYT

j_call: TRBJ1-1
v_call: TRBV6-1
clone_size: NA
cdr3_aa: ASLQGRTEAF

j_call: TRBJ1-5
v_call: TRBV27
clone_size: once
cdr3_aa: ASSPPGQPQH

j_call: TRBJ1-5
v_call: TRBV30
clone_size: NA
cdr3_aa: AWSVSGRNQPQH

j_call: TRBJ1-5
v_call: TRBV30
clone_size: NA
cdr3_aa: AWSGGQGGQPQH

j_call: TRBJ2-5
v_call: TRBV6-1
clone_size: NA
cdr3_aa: ASRWAGEETQY

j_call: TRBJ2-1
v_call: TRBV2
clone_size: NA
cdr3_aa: ASSRRTSGSYNEQF

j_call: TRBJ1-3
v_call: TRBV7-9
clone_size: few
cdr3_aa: ASSSVSGNTIY

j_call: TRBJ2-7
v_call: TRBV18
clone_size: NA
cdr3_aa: ASSPNGAAYEQY

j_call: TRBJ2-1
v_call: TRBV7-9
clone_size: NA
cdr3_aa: ASSNWAGGPGNEQF

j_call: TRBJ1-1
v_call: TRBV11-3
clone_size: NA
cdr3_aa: ASSLNTEAF

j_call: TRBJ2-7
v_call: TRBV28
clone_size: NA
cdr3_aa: ASSVQIPPYEQY

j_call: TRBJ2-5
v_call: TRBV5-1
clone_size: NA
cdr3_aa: ASRAKPREAGGGETQY

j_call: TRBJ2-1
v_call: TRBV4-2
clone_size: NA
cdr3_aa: ASSQGLAGTEQF

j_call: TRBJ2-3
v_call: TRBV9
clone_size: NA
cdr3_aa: ASRAGGGIGTQY

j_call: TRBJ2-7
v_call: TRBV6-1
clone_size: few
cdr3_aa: ASGSLSPYEQY

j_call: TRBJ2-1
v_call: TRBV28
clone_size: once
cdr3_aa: ASSLGTSGSSGHNEQF

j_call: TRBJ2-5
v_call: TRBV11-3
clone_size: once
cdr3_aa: ASSLGQDIQETQY

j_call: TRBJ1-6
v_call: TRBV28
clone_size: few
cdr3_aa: ASSYDNSPLH

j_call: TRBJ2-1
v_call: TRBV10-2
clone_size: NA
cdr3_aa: ASRESQSHNEQF